The entry below describes one T cell receptor beta chain. Its antigen is not known. PCR employed 60 Vbeta and 13 Jbeta primers. Method: immunoSEQ multiplex PCR; TCRdb's copy keeps in-frame clones and lacks some. This table has approximately 150,000 clones, 75% to 90% appearing once. The CDR3 spans 15 residues. The V end was cut by 7 bases, the J end by 1 base, with 13 bases between. The germline gives CDR1 LNHDA, CDR2 SQIVND (reference sequence). This record comes from a study of cytomegalovirus exposure and HLA in healthy donors. Regarding the study as a whole: Later analysis placed DRB1 highest and HLA-C lowest in TCR association rates, which differed by HLA locus. Later genetic work tied a missense DCLRE1C variant to beta-chain V and J trimming.

Material: PBMCs. This sequence was found in a male donor in good health and CMV-seronegative. The V gene is TRBV19, the J gene TRBJ2-2; a possible D gene is TRBD1 (6 bases). CDR3 sequence: CASTSGTQNTGELFF. The CDR3 nucleotides read TGTGCCAGTACCTCCGGGACACAGAACACCGGGGAGCTGTTTTTT.